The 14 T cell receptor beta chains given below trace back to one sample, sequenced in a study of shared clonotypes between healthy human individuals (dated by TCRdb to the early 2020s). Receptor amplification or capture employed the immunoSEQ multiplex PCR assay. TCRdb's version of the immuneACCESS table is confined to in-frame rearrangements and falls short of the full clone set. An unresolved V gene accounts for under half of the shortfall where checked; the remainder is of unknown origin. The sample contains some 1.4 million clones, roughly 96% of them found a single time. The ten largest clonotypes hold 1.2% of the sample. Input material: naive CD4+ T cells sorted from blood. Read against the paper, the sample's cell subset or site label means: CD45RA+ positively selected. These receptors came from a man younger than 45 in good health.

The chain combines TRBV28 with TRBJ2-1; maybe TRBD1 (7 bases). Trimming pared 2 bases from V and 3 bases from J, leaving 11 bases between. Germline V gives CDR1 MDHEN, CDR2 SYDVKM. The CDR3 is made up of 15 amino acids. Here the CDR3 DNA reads TGTGCCAGCAGTTTAGGGCGGGACAGCTACAATGAGCAGTTCTTC. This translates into CASSLGRDSYNEQFF.

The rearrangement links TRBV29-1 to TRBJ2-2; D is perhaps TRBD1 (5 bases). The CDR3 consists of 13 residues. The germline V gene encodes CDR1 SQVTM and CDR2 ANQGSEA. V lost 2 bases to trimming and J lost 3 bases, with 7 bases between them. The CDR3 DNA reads TGCAGCGTTGAATCCAGGGACACCGGGGAGCTGTTTTTT. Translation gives CSVESRDTGELFF.

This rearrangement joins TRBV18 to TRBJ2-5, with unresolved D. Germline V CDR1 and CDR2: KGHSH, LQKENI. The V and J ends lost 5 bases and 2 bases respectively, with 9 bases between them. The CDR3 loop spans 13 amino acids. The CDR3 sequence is CASSFKYQETQYF. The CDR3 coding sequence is TGTGCCAGCTCATTCAAGTATCAAGAGACCCAGTACTTC.

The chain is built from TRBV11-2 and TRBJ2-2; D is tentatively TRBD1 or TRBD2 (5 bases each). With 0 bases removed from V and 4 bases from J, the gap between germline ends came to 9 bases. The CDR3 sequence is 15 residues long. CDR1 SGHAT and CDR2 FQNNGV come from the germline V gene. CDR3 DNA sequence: TGTGCCAGCAGCTTAGAAGCCGGGGCCACCGGGGAGCTGTTTTTT. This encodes CASSLEAGATGELFF.

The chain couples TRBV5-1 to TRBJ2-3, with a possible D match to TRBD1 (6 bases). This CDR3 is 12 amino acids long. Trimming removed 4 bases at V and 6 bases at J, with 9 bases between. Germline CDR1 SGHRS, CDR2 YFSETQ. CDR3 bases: TGCGCCAGCAGCCAAAGGGGGGATACGCAGTATTTT. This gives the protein CASSQRGDTQYF.

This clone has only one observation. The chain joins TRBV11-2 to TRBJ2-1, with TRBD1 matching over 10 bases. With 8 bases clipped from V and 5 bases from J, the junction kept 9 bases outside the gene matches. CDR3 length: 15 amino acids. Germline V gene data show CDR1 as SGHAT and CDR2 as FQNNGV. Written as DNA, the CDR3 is TGTGCCAGCGGTTGGGACAGGGGAAAGAACAATGAGCAGTTCTTC. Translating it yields CASGWDRGKNNEQFF.

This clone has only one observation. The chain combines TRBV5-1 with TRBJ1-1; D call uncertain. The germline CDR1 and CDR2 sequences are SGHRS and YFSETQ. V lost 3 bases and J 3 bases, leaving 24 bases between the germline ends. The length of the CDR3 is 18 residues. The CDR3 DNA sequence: TGCGCCAGCAGCTCCAAGCCGGCAGGTGGCCCCCGCGACACTGAAGCTTTCTTT. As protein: CASSSKPAGGPRDTEAFF.

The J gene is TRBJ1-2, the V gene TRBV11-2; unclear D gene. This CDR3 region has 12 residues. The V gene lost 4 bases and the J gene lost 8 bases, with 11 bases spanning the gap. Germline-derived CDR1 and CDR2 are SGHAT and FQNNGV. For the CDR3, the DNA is TGTGCCAGCAGCTCGGTCTCGATCGGCTACACCTTC. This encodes CASSSVSIGYTF.

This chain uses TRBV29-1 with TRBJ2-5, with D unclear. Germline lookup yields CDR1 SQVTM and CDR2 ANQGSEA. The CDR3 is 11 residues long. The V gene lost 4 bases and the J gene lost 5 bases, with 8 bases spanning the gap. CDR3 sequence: CSVVWTETQYF. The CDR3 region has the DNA TGCAGCGTTGTATGGACGGAGACCCAGTACTTC.

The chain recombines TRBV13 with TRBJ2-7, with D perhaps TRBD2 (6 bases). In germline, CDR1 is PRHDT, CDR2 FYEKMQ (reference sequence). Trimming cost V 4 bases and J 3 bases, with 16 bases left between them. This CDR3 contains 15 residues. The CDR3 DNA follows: TGTGCCAGCAGCTACGGGACTCAGTCCATCTACGAGCAGTACTTC. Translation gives CASSYGTQSIYEQYF.

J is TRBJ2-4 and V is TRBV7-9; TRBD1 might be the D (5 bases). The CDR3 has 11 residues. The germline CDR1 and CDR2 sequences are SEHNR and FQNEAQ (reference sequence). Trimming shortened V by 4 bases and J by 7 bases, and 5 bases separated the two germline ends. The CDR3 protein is CASSSGNIQYF. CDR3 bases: TGTGCCAGCAGCTCAGGGAACATTCAGTACTTC.

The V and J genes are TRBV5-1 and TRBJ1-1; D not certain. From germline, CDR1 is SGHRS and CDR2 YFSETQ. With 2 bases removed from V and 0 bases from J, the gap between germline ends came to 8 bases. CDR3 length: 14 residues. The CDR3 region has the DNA TGCGCCAGCAGCTTAAGACGGATGAACACTGAAGCTTTCTTT. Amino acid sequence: CASSLRRMNTEAFF.

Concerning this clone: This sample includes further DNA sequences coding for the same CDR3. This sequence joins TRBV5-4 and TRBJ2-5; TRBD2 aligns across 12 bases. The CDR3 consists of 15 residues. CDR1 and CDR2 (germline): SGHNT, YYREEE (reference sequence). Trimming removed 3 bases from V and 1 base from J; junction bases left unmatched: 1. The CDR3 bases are TGTGCCAGCAGCTCGGGACTAGCGGGCCAAGAGACCCAGTACTTC. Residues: CASSSGLAGQETQYF.

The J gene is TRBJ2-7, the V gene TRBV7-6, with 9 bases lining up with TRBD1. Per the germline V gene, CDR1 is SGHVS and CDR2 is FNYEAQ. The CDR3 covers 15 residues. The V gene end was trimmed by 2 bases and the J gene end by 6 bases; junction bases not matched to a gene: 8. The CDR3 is CASSLSYRGRGEQYF. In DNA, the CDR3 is TGTGCCAGCAGCTTATCCTACAGGGGGCGAGGCGAGCAGTACTTC.